This T cell receptor beta chain was found in a study of T cell changes during pregnancy in multiple sclerosis. Profiled with immunoSEQ multiplex PCR; TCRdb holds only in-frame clones, not every one. The sample records approximately 64,000 clones, less than 95% being singletons. This clone was detected only once. V lost 4 bases and J lost 8; bases outside the gene matches: 22. The CDR3 consists of 17 residues. Germline CDR1 and CDR2: GTSNPN and SVGIG (reference sequence). The rearrangement joins TRBV30 to TRBJ1-2; TRBD1 matches at 7 bases. This receptor was obtained from a female donor in good health, enrolled as a control in a pregnancy study. The input for sequencing was peripheral blood, taken in the second trimester of pregnancy. DNA for the CDR3: TGTGCCTGGACCCCCCCAGGGACAGCCAACACGGGTCGCGGCTACACCTTC. As protein: CAWTPPGTANTGRGYTF.